This TCR beta chain comes out of a study of tumor-infiltrating lymphocytes in primary liver carcinoma. V was cut by 8 bases and J by 7 bases, with 21 bases left in between. The CDR3 is 15 amino acids. The germline CDR1 and CDR2 sequences are MNHEY and SVGAGI. A constant-region primer primed TCR beta cDNA synthesis from about 550 ng of total RNA. Three nested multiplex PCR rounds of slightly modified ARM-PCR generated TCR beta libraries. TRBV1-TRBV30 forward primers and a C-beta reverse primer were used in the first two PCR rounds, which each ran for approximately 11 cycles. TCRdb ran MiXCR on the multiplex PCR reads and lists one entry per CDR3 protein. This table holds some 190,000 distinct CDR3 sequences, about 60% found once. Unsorted whole blood served as the source of blood RNA, and germline DNA was extracted as well. This clonotype was seen only a few times.

Sequenced sample: peripheral blood. V is TRBV6-5 and J is TRBJ2-1; D is possibly TRBD2 (7 bases). This TCR was recovered from a man aged 40-49 years with primary liver carcinoma and hepatitis B virus infection. Here the CDR3 reads CASAPGGGVFNEQFF. The CDR3 nucleotides are TGTGCCAGCGCCCCCGGCGGGGGCGTATTTAATGAGCAGTTCTTC.